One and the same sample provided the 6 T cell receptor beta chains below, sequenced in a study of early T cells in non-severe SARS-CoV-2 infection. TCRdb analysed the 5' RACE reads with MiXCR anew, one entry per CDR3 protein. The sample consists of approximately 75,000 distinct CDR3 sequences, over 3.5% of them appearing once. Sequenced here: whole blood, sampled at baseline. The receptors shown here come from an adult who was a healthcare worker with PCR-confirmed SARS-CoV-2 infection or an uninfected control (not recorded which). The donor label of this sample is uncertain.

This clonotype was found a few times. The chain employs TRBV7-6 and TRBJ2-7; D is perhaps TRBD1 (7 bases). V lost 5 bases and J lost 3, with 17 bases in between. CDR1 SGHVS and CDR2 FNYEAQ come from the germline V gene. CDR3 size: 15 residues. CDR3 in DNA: TGTGCCAGCAGCGTTGGAGCCAGGGGGGACTACGAGCAGTACTTC. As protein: CASSVGARGDYEQYF.

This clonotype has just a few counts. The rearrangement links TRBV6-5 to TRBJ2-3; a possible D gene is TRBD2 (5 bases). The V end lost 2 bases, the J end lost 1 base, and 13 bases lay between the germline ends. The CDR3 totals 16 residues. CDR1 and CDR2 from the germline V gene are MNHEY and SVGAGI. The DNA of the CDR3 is TGTGCCAGCAGTTACAATCGGCGGGTTCGCACAGATACGCAGTATTTT. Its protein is CASSYNRRVRTDTQYF.

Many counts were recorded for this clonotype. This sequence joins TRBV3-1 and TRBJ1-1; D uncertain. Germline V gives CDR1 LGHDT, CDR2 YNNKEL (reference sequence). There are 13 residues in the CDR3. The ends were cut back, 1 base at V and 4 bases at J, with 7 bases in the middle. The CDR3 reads CASSQGAGTEAFF. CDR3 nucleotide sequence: TGTGCCAGCAGCCAAGGGGCAGGCACTGAAGCTTTCTTT.

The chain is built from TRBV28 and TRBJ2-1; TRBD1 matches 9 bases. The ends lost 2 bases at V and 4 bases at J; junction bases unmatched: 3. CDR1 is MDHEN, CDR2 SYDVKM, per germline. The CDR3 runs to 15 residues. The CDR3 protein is CASSLVTGGYNEQFF. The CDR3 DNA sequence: TGTGCCAGCAGTTTAGTGACAGGGGGGTACAATGAGCAGTTCTTC.

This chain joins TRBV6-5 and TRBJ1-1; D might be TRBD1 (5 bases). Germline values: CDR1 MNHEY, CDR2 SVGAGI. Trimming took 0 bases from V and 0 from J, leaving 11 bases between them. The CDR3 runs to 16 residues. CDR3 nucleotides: TGTGCCAGCAGTTACTCGATCTTGGGGGTGAACACTGAAGCTTTCTTT. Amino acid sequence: CASSYSILGVNTEAFF.

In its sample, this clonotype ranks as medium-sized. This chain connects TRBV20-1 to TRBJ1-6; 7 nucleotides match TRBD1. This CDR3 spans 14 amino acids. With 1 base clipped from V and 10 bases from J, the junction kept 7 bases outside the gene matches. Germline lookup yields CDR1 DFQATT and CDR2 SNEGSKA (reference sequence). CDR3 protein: CSARGTGGDSPLHF. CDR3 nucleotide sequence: TGCAGTGCTAGAGGGACAGGAGGGGACTCACCCCTCCACTTT.